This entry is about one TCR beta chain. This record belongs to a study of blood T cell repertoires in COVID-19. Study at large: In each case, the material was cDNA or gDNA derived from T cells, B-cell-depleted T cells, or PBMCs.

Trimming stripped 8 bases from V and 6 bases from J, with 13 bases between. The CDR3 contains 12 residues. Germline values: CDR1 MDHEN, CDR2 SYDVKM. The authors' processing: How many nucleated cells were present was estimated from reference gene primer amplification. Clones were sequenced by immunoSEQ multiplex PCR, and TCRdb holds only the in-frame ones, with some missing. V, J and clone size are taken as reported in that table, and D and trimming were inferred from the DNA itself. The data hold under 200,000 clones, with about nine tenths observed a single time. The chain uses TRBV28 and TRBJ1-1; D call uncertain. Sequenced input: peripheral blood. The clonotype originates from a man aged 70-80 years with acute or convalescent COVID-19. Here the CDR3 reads CASRSRRAEAFF. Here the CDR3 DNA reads TGTGCCAGCCGTTCCAGACGGGCTGAAGCTTTCTTT.